The next 24 T cell receptor beta chains were all read from a single sample in a study of CD8+CD57+ T cells in acquired aplastic anemia. Genomic DNA was employed as the template in profiling TCR beta VDJ and CDR3. TCRdb ran MiXCR on the reads and lists one entry per CDR3 protein. The sample has 150,000 to 200,000 distinct CDR3 sequences; 45% to 50% are singletons. It was patients with CD8+CD57+ cell expansion by flow cytometry who were chosen for sequencing. The material sequenced was sorted CD4+, CD8+, or CD8+CD57+ T cells (not recorded which) from PBMCs. Receptors were obtained from a human donor with aplastic anemia.

The chain combines TRBV2 with TRBJ1-1; D remains unclear. Germline values: CDR1 SNHLY, CDR2 FYNNEI. V lost 3 bases to trimming and J lost 0 bases, with 20 bases between them. The CDR3 has 18 amino acids. CDR3 loop: CASSEGSSVLPMNTEAFF. The CDR3 DNA reads as TGTGCCAGCAGTGAGGGGAGCTCGGTTTTACCTATGAACACTGAAGCTTTCTTT.

The table lists this clonotype with a count of one. A much larger clone lies one base from this, so it may be a read error. The chain uses TRBV11-2 and TRBJ2-1; the D is unclear. Trimming pared 1 base from V and 2 bases from J, leaving 15 bases between. This CDR3 is 17 amino acids long. Germline-derived CDR1 and CDR2 are SGHAT and FQNNGV. The DNA of the CDR3 is TGTGCCAGCAGCTTAGGGGCAGCCTCGAGCCCCTACAATGAGCAGTTCTTC. Its protein product is CASSLGAASSPYNEQFF.

This clonotype was seen at least ten times. The V call is TRBV24-1, the J call TRBJ1-2; D not resolved. Germline V gene sequence: CDR1 KGHDR, CDR2 SFDVKD. The CDR3 length is 8 residues. The chain's CDR3 is CANYGYTF. In DNA form, the CDR3 reads TGTGCTAACTATGGCTACACCTTC.

The chain joins TRBV25-1 to TRBJ2-1; D uncertain. The CDR3 extends over 14 amino acids. CDR1 MGHDK and CDR2 SYGVNS come from the germline V gene. V was trimmed by 5 bases and J by 4 bases, leaving 12 bases between them. CDR3 coding DNA: TGTGCCAGCAGTAAACCCCCGGAGTACAATGAGCAGTTCTTC. Protein sequence: CASSKPPEYNEQFF.

The CDR3 reads CASKRGSFYEQYF. The CDR3 bases are TGTGCCAGCAAGCGGGGGTCGTTTTACGAGCAGTACTTC. The chain couples TRBV7-9 to TRBJ2-7; TRBD2 matches at 8 bases. CDR1 and CDR2 (germline): SEHNR, FQNEAQ (reference sequence). V lost 7 bases to trimming and J lost 4 bases; unmatched junction nucleotides: 6. The CDR3 contains 13 residues.

V gene TRBV7-9 combines with J gene TRBJ1-1; no firm D call. The CDR3 extends over 14 amino acids. Germline V gives CDR1 SEHNR, CDR2 FQNEAQ (reference sequence). V gave up 7 bases and J gave up 0 bases, with 12 bases separating them. The CDR3 reads CASNKRTVNTEAFF. The CDR3 DNA follows: TGTGCCAGCAACAAAAGGACTGTGAACACTGAAGCTTTCTTT.

The rearrangement uses TRBV18 and TRBJ2-7; no reliable D call. Germline V gene lookup returns CDR1 KGHSH and CDR2 LQKENI. The CDR3 covers 13 residues. The ends were cut back, 3 bases at V and 3 bases at J, with 9 bases in the middle. CDR3 DNA: TGTGCCAGCTCACCCGGAGATGACTACGAGCAGTACTTC. Its translation is CASSPGDDYEQYF.

The gene calls are TRBV15 and TRBJ1-2; D perhaps matches TRBD1 (5 bases). Trimming removed 0 bases at V and 1 base at J, with 15 bases between. Germline CDR1 LNHNV, CDR2 YYDKDF (reference sequence). The CDR3 spans 17 residues. The CDR3 bases are TGTGCCACCAGCAGAGAAAGAACCGGGGCATTTAACTATGGCTACACCTTC. Its translation is CATSRERTGAFNYGYTF.

For this clonotype: An end of the junction does not agree with germline; a read error may underlie this. The chain uses TRBV24-1 and TRBJ2-7, with D possibly being TRBD2 (6 bases). This CDR3 spans 15 amino acids. The V gene's germline CDR1 is KGHDR and CDR2 SFDVKD. CDR3 residues: CAASDRTGEAYEQYF. CDR3 bases: TGTGCCGCCAGTGATCGGACGGGGGAGGCCTACGAGCAGTACTTC.

V gene TRBV9 combines with J gene TRBJ1-2, with 10 nucleotides matching TRBD1. This CDR3 has 14 residues. The trim removed 0 bases at V and 8 bases at J, leaving 4 bases unmatched. Germline V gives CDR1 SGDLS, CDR2 YYNGEE. CDR3 DNA sequence: TGTGCCAGCAGCGTAGGACAGGGGGCCGAAGGCTACACCTTC. Translation gives CASSVGQGAEGYTF. The variable domain in full, with the rest retrieved from reference TRBV9 and TRBJ1-2, is DSGVTQTPKHLITATGQRVTLRCSPRSGDLSVYWYQQSLDQGLQFLIQYYNGEERAKGNILERFSAQQFPDLHSELNLSSLELGDSALYFCASSVGQGAEGYTFGSGTRLTVV.

In its sample, this clonotype was seen many times. The chain combines TRBV20-1 with TRBJ2-7, with D maybe TRBD2 (6 bases). This CDR3 is 15 amino acids long. CDR1 is DFQATT, CDR2 SNEGSKA, per germline (reference sequence). V was shortened by 0 bases and J by 0 bases, with 12 bases between the two germline ends. The CDR3 loop is CSARDLSGDSYEQYF. In nucleotides, the CDR3 is TGCAGTGCTAGAGATCTGTCGGGGGACTCCTACGAGCAGTACTTC.

This clonotype was seen ten or more times. The chain links TRBV30 to TRBJ1-1; 7 bases match TRBD1. Germline-derived CDR1 and CDR2 are GTSNPN and SVGIG (reference sequence). This CDR3 is built from 13 residues. The V and J ends lost 1 base and 3 bases, in that order; junction bases with no gene match: 2. CDR3 region: CAWSAQGDTEAFF. The CDR3 bases are TGTGCCTGGAGTGCCCAGGGGGACACTGAAGCTTTCTTT.

The rearrangement links TRBV9 to TRBJ1-4; D call uncertain. The CDR3 spans 14 residues. CDR1 is SGDLS, CDR2 YYNGEE, per germline. V gave up 0 bases and J gave up 5 bases, with 8 bases separating them. DNA for the CDR3: TGTGCCAGCAGCGTAGGACTGAACAATGAAAAACTGTTTTTT. As protein: CASSVGLNNEKLFF.

The chain uses TRBV4-3 and TRBJ2-7; 9 bases are shared with TRBD1. Trimming took 1 base from V and 0 from J; bases not matched to a gene: 1. The germline V gene encodes CDR1 LGHNA and CDR2 YSLEER. The length of the CDR3 is 15 residues. The CDR3 nucleotides are TGCGCCAGCAGCCAAGCACAGGGGGCCTCCTACGAGCAGTACTTC. This sequence encodes CASSQAQGASYEQYF.

This chain links TRBV19 with TRBJ1-1, with D maybe TRBD1 (5 bases). Trimming pared 5 bases from V and 2 bases from J, leaving 12 bases between. Germline V lookup: CDR1 LNHDA, CDR2 SQIVND (reference sequence). The CDR3 covers 14 residues. The CDR3 loop reads CASSVGRENTEAFF. The DNA for the CDR3 is TGTGCCAGTAGTGTGGGACGGGAAAACACTGAAGCTTTCTTT.

This clonotype came up many times. The chain joins TRBV4-1 to TRBJ2-7; perhaps D is TRBD1 or TRBD2 (5 bases each). The germline V gene encodes CDR1 MGHRA and CDR2 YSYEKL. The CDR3 runs to 14 residues. Trimming removed 3 bases from V and 5 bases from J, with 14 bases in between. In nucleotides, the CDR3 is TGCGCCAGCAGCCATATCGAGGGGAGCGACGAGCAGTACTTC. Translation gives CASSHIEGSDEQYF.

On this clonotype itself: At one boundary the junction diverges from the germline segment, which might be a read error. The genes are TRBV7-6 and TRBJ2-3; 12 nucleotides line up with TRBD2. Germline CDR1 SGHVS, CDR2 FNYEAQ. CDR3 length: 17 amino acids. CDR3 nucleotide sequence: TGTGCTAGCAGCTTAGTCTCGACTAGCGGGAGTGCCGATACGCGGTATTTT. Translated: CASSLVSTSGSADTRYF. Complete variable domain (other parts from reference TRBV7-6 and TRBJ2-3): GAGVSQSPRYKVTKRGQDVALRCDPISGHVSLYWYRQALGQGPEFLTYFNYEAQQDKSGLPNDRFSAERPEGSISTLTIQRTEQRDSAMYRCASSLVSTSGSADTRYFGPGTRLTVL.

V is TRBV27 and J is TRBJ1-6; D is unresolved. This CDR3 region has 15 residues. Germline values: CDR1 MNHEY, CDR2 SMNVEV (reference sequence). Trimming left V 7 bases short and J 0 bases short, with 10 bases between. The CDR3 here is CASTLRSSYNSPLHF. The CDR3 DNA is TGTGCCAGCACACTTAGGAGCTCCTATAATTCACCCCTCCACTTT.

Comment on this clonotype: A read error may account for a junction end that differs from germline. The chain couples TRBV24-1 to TRBJ2-1; possibly TRBD2 for D (6 bases). The V gene's germline CDR1 is KGHDR and CDR2 SFDVKD. The CDR3 covers 14 residues. The CDR3 loop is CATSGRGGYSEQFF. CDR3 sequence (DNA): TGTGCCACCAGTGGCCGGGGAGGCTACAGTGAGCAGTTCTTC.

The gene calls are TRBV27 and TRBJ1-5; D is uncertain. This CDR3 contains 17 residues. From germline, CDR1 is MNHEY and CDR2 SMNVEV (reference sequence). Trimming took 8 bases from V and 0 from J, leaving 20 bases between them. This chain's CDR3 is CASREARYTYSNQPQHF. The CDR3 DNA reads TGTGCCAGCCGAGAAGCGAGGTATACCTATAGCAATCAGCCCCAGCATTTT.

Regarding this clonotype: This may come from a read error, since a much larger clone is one base off. The V call is TRBV5-5, the J call TRBJ2-3; maybe TRBD2 (5 bases). The CDR3 consists of 15 residues. Per germline, CDR1 SGHKS and CDR2 YYEKEE (reference sequence). As DNA, the CDR3 is TGTGCCAGCGGCTTACTGGGCGGGAGCACAGATACGCAGTATTTT. Protein product: CASGLLGGSTDTQYF.

This clonotype was recorded many times. V usage is TRBV4-1 and J usage is TRBJ2-5; D is unclear. V gave up 0 bases and J gave up 5 bases, with 13 bases separating them. The length of the CDR3 is 15 residues. Germline lookup yields CDR1 MGHRA and CDR2 YSYEKL. CDR3 coding DNA: TGCGCCAGCAGCCAAGAACCACCTCCTCGGGAGACCCAGTACTTC. It codes for CASSQEPPPRETQYF.

There are many counts of this clonotype. The chain has TRBV3-1 and TRBJ2-5, with D perhaps matching TRBD2 (6 bases). The CDR3 consists of 15 residues. Per the germline V gene, CDR1 is LGHDT and CDR2 is YNNKEL (reference sequence). V lost 0 bases and J lost 4, with 12 bases in between. Written as DNA, the CDR3 is TGTGCCAGCAGCCAAGATGGAGGGTTCGGAGAGACCCAGTACTTC. Translating gives CASSQDGGFGETQYF.

This clonotype was detected many times. The J gene is TRBJ2-2, the V gene TRBV7-9; D is undetermined. The CDR3 length is 12 residues. Germline assignment: CDR1 SEHNR and CDR2 FQNEAQ (reference sequence). Trimming took 6 bases from V and 4 from J, leaving 6 bases between them. CDR3 protein: CASRASTGELFF. The CDR3 bases are TGTGCCAGCAGAGCAAGCACCGGGGAGCTGTTTTTT.